The clone carrying this T cell receptor beta chain showed up many times. Its antigen is not identified. This sample was included in a study of glioma-infiltrating T cells. Study-wide results and caveats: Non-neoplastic patients had below-expected tissue-blood divergence, while all gliomas exceeded expectation.

TCR alpha and beta CDR3 regions were amplified from RNA using iRepertoire nested multiplex PCR. Input was about 85-450 ng of tissue mRNA or PBMC total RNA. Each CDR3 protein is one row after TCRdb ran MiXCR on the multiplex PCR reads. The sample lists 93,000 or so distinct CDR3 sequences, under 30% occurring once. V was cut by 0 bases and J by 5 bases, with 17 bases left in between. CDR3 length: 17 residues. Germline values: CDR1 SGHTA, CDR2 FQGTGA. This clonotype was obtained from a human donor with low-grade glioma or glioblastoma, undergoing nonglioma brain surgery, or in good health (not recorded which). The sequenced sample consisted of glioma tissue, nonneoplastic brain tissue, or PBMCs (not recorded which). The chain employs TRBV7-3 and TRBJ2-1; the D gene is possibly TRBD2 (5 bases). CDR3 nucleotides: TGTGCCAGCAGCTTAACGGTCGGGGTTCTCCCCCACAATGAGCAGTTCTTC. Its protein product is CASSLTVGVLPHNEQFF.